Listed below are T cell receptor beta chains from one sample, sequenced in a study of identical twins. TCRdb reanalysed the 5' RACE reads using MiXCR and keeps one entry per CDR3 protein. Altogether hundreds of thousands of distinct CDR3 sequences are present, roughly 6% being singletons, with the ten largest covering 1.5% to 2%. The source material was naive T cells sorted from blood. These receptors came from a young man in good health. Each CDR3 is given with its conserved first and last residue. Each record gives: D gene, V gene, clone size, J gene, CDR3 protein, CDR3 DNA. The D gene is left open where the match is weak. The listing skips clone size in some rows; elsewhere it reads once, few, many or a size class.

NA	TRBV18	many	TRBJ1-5	CASSPREQPQHF	TGTGCCAGCTCACCGAGGGAACAGCCCCAGCATTTT
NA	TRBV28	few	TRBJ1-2	CASSPPEGSYGYTF	TGTGCCAGCAGCCCCCCGGAGGGCAGCTATGGCTACACCTTC
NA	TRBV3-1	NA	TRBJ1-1	CASSQVRGSTEAFF	TGTGCCAGCAGCCAGGTCCGGGGGAGCACTGAAGCTTTCTTT
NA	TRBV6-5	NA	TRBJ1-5	CASSYGSDQPQHF	TGTGCCAGCAGTTACGGATCGGATCAGCCCCAGCATTTT
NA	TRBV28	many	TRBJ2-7	CASRNYRVGEQYF	TGTGCCAGCAGGAACTACAGGGTCGGCGAGCAGTACTTC
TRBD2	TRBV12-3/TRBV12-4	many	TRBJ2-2	CASSPPGGDTGELFF	TGTGCCAGCTCTCCCCCCGGGGGGGACACCGGGGAGCTGTTTTTT
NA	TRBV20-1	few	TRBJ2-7	CSLVGRDEQYF	TGCAGCCTGGTGGGACGAGACGAGCAGTACTTC
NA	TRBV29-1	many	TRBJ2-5	CSLRGSALGETQYF	TGCAGCCTCCGGGGGAGTGCCCTTGGAGAGACCCAGTACTTC
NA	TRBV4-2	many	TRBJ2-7	CASSQGVGYEQYF	TGTGCCAGCAGCCAAGGTGTGGGCTACGAGCAGTACTTC
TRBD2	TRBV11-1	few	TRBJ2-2	CASSFGGLANTGELFF	TGTGCCAGCAGCTTCGGGGGACTAGCGAACACCGGGGAGCTGTTTTTT
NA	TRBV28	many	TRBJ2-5	CATGGVKETQYF	TGTGCCACCGGAGGGGTAAAGGAGACCCAGTACTTC
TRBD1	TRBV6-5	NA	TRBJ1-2	CASRSTDRGFNYGYTF	TGTGCCAGCAGATCTACTGACAGGGGGTTCAACTATGGCTACACCTTC
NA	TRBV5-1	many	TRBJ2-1	CASSPLAGGENEQFF	TGCGCCAGCAGCCCCCTAGCCGGCGGGGAAAATGAGCAGTTCTTC
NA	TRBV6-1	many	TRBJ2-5	CASTGSRRVQETQYF	TGTGCCAGCACCGGAAGTCGGAGGGTTCAAGAGACCCAGTACTTC
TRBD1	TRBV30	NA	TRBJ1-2	CATLDRGPNYGYTF	TGTGCCACCCTAGACAGGGGGCCTAACTATGGCTACACCTTC
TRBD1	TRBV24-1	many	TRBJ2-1	CATGRDRSSYNEQFF	TGTGCCACCGGTAGGGACAGGAGCTCCTACAATGAGCAGTTCTTC
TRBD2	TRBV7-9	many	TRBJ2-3	CASSLAHPSGKTDTQYF	TGTGCCAGCAGCTTAGCGCACCCTAGCGGGAAAACAGATACGCAGTATTTT
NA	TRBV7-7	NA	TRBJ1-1	CASSPRKDTEAFF	TGTGCCAGCAGCCCGAGGAAGGACACTGAAGCTTTCTTT
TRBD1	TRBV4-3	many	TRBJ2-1	CASSQGQRFGNNEQFF	TGCGCCAGCAGCCAGGGACAGCGATTCGGCAACAATGAGCAGTTCTTC
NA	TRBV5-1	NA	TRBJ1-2	CASSPGESDGYTF	TGCGCCAGCAGCCCTGGGGAGTCGGATGGCTACACCTTC
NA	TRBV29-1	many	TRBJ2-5	CSVESKGFQETQYF	TGCAGCGTTGAGTCAAAGGGATTTCAAGAGACCCAGTACTTC
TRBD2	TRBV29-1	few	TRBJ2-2	CSVELASGRIGELFF	TGCAGCGTTGAATTGGCTAGCGGGAGGATCGGGGAGCTGTTTTTT
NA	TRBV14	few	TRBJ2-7	CASSQEGKSYEQYF	TGTGCCAGCAGCCAAGAGGGCAAATCCTACGAGCAGTACTTC